These 30 T cell receptor beta chains share one sample of origin, sequenced in a study of T cells in localized non-small cell lung cancer. Clones were read by immunoSEQ multiplex PCR, and TCRdb kept only the in-frame ones, dropping some. The sample includes around 1,000 clones, approximately 33% of them seen just once. Source: lung tumor tissue, taken before any cancer treatment. The source is a male donor at least 60 years old with stage II squamous cell lung carcinoma.

This clone is classed as medium-sized. Its ends do not fully match the called genes, so a read error is possible. The rearrangement links TRBV7-6 to TRBJ2-1; maybe TRBD2 (5 bases). Germline V gene sequence: CDR1 SGHVS, CDR2 FNYEAQ. The CDR3 contains 19 residues. Written as DNA, the CDR3 is TGTGCCAGCAGATTAGGAAAGATTGAAGGACTCGGAGTTTTAAGAGAGCAGTTCTTC. It encodes CASRLGKIEGLGVLREQFF. The full variable domain, completed using reference TRBV7-6 and TRBJ2-1, is GAGVSQSPRYKVTKRGQDVALRCDPISGHVSLYWYRQALGQGPEFLTYFNYEAQQDKSGLPNDRFSAERPEGSISTLTIQRTEQRDSAMYRCASRLGKIEGLGVLREQFFGPGTRLTVL.

This chain connects TRBV18 to TRBJ1-2; TRBD1 matches 9 bases. The V and J ends lost 4 bases and 1 base, in that order; junction bases with no gene match: 4. This CDR3 has 15 amino acids. CDR1 and CDR2 from the germline V gene are KGHSH and LQKENI. As DNA, the CDR3 is TGTGCCAGCTCACTGGCGGGACAGGGTAACTATGGCTACACCTTC. Its protein product is CASSLAGQGNYGYTF. Complete variable domain (other parts from reference TRBV18 and TRBJ1-2): NAGVMQNPRHLVRRRGQEARLRCSPMKGHSHVYWYRQLPEEGLKFMVYLQKENIIDESGMPKERFSAEFPKEGPSILRIQQVVRGDSAAYFCASSLAGQGNYGYTFGSGTRLTVV.

This clone is termed medium-sized. The genes are TRBV11-3 and TRBJ2-1; the D is unclear. Trimming pared 5 bases from V and 0 bases from J, leaving 11 bases between. The germline V gene encodes CDR1 SGHNT and CDR2 YENEEA. This CDR3 contains 15 residues. The CDR3 nucleotides are TGTGCCAGCAGCCGAATACACAGCTCCTACAATGAGCAGTTCTTC. Translated: CASSRIHSSYNEQFF.

The rearrangement uses TRBV28 and TRBJ1-2; D remains unclear. Trimming stripped 2 bases from V and 5 bases from J, with 6 bases between. The germline CDR1 and CDR2 sequences are MDHEN and SYDVKM. There are 12 residues in the CDR3. CDR3 amino acids: CASSLLGYGYTF. For the CDR3, the DNA is TGTGCCAGCAGTTTACTGGGATATGGCTACACCTTC.

This chain connects TRBV9 to TRBJ1-5; D remains unclear. There are 13 residues in the CDR3. CDR1 SGDLS and CDR2 YYNGEE come from the germline V gene. With 5 bases removed from V and 6 bases from J, the gap between germline ends came to 12 bases. The chain's CDR3 is CASSEVVSQPQHF. CDR3 bases: TGTGCCAGCAGTGAAGTAGTTAGTCAGCCCCAGCATTTT.

By sample fraction, this clone is hyperexpanded (1% or more). J is TRBJ2-7 and V is TRBV11-3, with D perhaps matching TRBD1 (9 bases). The CDR3 totals 20 residues. Per germline, CDR1 SGHNT and CDR2 YENEEA. V dropped 2 bases and J dropped 1 base, with 27 bases sitting between them. The CDR3 spells CASSLNFGTGTRGPSYEQYF. CDR3 bases: TGTGCCAGCAGCTTAAATTTCGGGACAGGGACTAGAGGGCCTTCCTACGAGCAGTACTTC.

This clone was seen only a few times. The chain joins TRBV6-8 to TRBJ1-4, with D uncertain. The length of the CDR3 is 16 residues. V was cut by 6 bases and J by 8 bases, with 22 bases left in between. In germline, CDR1 is MNHGY, CDR2 SAAAGT. CDR3 protein: CASRRLAAFEYEKLFF. The CDR3 DNA reads TGTGCCAGCAGGAGATTGGCAGCCTTCGAATACGAAAAACTGTTTTTT.

V gene TRBV5-1 combines with J gene TRBJ1-1; 12 nucleotides agree with TRBD1. V was pared by 10 bases and J by 1 base, with 11 bases of the junction left unmatched. Germline CDR1 reads SGHRS; CDR2 reads YFSETQ. The CDR3 has 16 residues. The CDR3 here is CAAKRGQGAGNTEAFF. The CDR3 region has the DNA TGCGCCGCAAAACGGGGACAGGGGGCTGGGAACACTGAAGCTTTCTTT.

This rearrangement joins TRBV30 to TRBJ1-6, with 9 bases that match TRBD1. CDR3 length: 19 amino acids. With 2 bases clipped from V and 0 bases from J, the junction kept 11 bases outside the gene matches. Germline V CDR1 and CDR2: GTSNPN, SVGIG (reference sequence). The CDR3 nucleotides are TGTGCCTGGAGTCAGGGGACAGGGACGACCATCTCCTATAATTCACCCCTCCACTTT. Translating gives CAWSQGTGTTISYNSPLHF.

This clone was counted between two and nine times. The chain carries TRBV19 and TRBJ1-1; D may be TRBD1 (5 bases). This CDR3 region has 15 residues. V was clipped by 3 bases and J by 1 base, with 12 bases between them. Germline V gives CDR1 LNHDA, CDR2 SQIVND (reference sequence). Written as DNA, the CDR3 is TGTGCCAGTAGTATCTGGAGTGGGGGGAACACTGAAGCTTTCTTT. Protein: CASSIWSGGNTEAFF.

With regard to this clone: The junction and the germline gene differ at one end; a read error may be behind it. The CDR3 DNA reads TGTGCCAGCACCCCTGGACTAGCGGGGGCCCAAGGGACCCAGTACTTC. Protein product: CASTPGLAGAQGTQYF. The V gene is TRBV11-3, the J gene TRBJ2-5; 13 bases are shared with TRBD2. The CDR3 is 16 amino acids. CDR1 SGHNT and CDR2 YENEEA come from the germline V gene.

There are a few counts of this clone. The chain has TRBV7-6 and TRBJ1-4, with 9 bases identical to TRBD1. Trimming removed 1 base from V and 10 bases from J; junction bases left unmatched: 7. CDR3 length: 15 residues. Germline CDR1 is SGHVS and CDR2 is FNYEAQ. The CDR3 here is CASSLVVQGAGKLFF. The CDR3 DNA reads TGTGCCAGCAGCTTAGTAGTACAGGGGGCAGGAAAACTGTTTTTT.

The chain has TRBV19 and TRBJ1-5; D may be TRBD1 (5 bases). The CDR3 contains 12 residues. Trimming took 7 bases from V and 6 from J, leaving 10 bases between them. CDR1 and CDR2 from the germline V gene are LNHDA and SQIVND (reference sequence). CDR3: CASTLGRQPQHF. The DNA of the CDR3 is TGTGCCAGTACCTTGGGACGTCAGCCCCAGCATTTT.

V usage is TRBV28 and J usage is TRBJ2-5; D gene uncertain. The germline gives CDR1 MDHEN, CDR2 SYDVKM. V gave up 4 bases and J gave up 1 base, with 4 bases separating them. The CDR3 has 12 residues. CDR3 sequence: CASSSSQETQYF. In nucleotides, the CDR3 is TGTGCCAGCAGTTCGTCCCAAGAGACCCAGTACTTC. Based on the CDR3 plus reference TRBV28 and TRBJ2-5, the full variable domain is DVKVTQSSRYLVKRTGEKVFLECVQDMDHENMFWYRQDPGLGLRLIYFSYDVKMKEKGDIPEGYSVSREKKERFSLILESASTNQTSMYLCASSSSQETQYFGPGTRLLVL.

The rearrangement uses TRBV5-1 and TRBJ1-2, with TRBD1 identical over 10 bases. The length of the CDR3 is 15 residues. CDR1 and CDR2 from the germline V gene are SGHRS and YFSETQ. Trimming at V came to 2 bases and at J to 2 bases, leaving 3 bases not matched to a gene. CDR3 sequence (DNA): TGCGCCAGCAGCTTCGACAGGGGGCGCAACTATGGCTACACCTTC. Amino acids: CASSFDRGRNYGYTF.

This clone was seen a few times. This chain connects TRBV29-1 to TRBJ2-2; D unclear. Germline lookup yields CDR1 SQVTM and CDR2 ANQGSEA. The V end was cut by 0 bases, the J end by 1 base, with 9 bases between. The CDR3 is made up of 15 amino acids. CDR3: CSVEDPGRNTGELFF. The CDR3 DNA reads TGCAGCGTTGAAGATCCCGGGCGGAACACCGGGGAGCTGTTTTTT.

This clone is deemed medium-sized. The chain recombines TRBV7-1 with TRBJ1-1; 7 bases agree with TRBD1. TRBV7-1 is noted as an ORF with a role that remains uncertain. V trimming: 4 bases; J trimming: 4 bases; junction bases outside the gene matches: 3. CDR3 length: 13 residues. The CDR3 region has the DNA TGTGCCAGCAGCTTAGGGGGCAGCACTGAAGCTTTCTTT. Residues: CASSLGGSTEAFF.

V gene TRBV7-2 combines with J gene TRBJ2-1; D uncertain. The germline CDR1 and CDR2 sequences are SGHTA and FQGNSA. This CDR3 has 13 residues. Trimming took off 6 bases at V and 5 bases at J, with 11 bases between the two ends. The CDR3, as DNA: TGTGCCAGCAGGCGTGAGTGGAACAATGAGCAGTTCTTC. Amino acid sequence: CASRREWNNEQFF.

The rearrangement joins TRBV6-8 to TRBJ1-1; D is ambiguous. This CDR3 has 14 residues. Looked up from germline, CDR1 is MNHGY and CDR2 is SAAAGT. The V end was cut by 5 bases, the J end by 3 bases, with 13 bases between. CDR3 DNA sequence: TGTGCCAGCAGTGAGATTCTTTGGTACACTGAAGCTTTCTTT. Translating gives CASSEILWYTEAFF.

The chain uses TRBV28 and TRBJ1-2, with 9 positions matching TRBD1. The CDR3 has 15 residues. Germline V gives CDR1 MDHEN, CDR2 SYDVKM. V dropped 6 bases and J dropped 5; count of bases not matched to a gene: 10. CDR3 in amino acids: CASSPTGGGWYGYTF. CDR3 coding DNA: TGTGCCAGCAGCCCTACAGGGGGCGGCTGGTATGGCTACACCTTC.

The V call is TRBV11-3, the J call TRBJ2-1, with 10 bases that match TRBD2. The CDR3 extends over 15 amino acids. Germline V gives CDR1 SGHNT, CDR2 YENEEA. With V trimmed by 1 base and J by 8 bases, 5 bases remained unmatched. Here the CDR3 reads CASSLGTSGTDEQFF. The CDR3 DNA reads TGTGCCAGCAGCTTAGGAACTAGCGGGACTGATGAGCAGTTCTTC.

This clone was seen just once. The rearrangement links TRBV28 to TRBJ2-1, with D uncertain. The CDR3 covers 14 residues. Germline V gene sequence: CDR1 MDHEN, CDR2 SYDVKM. V gave up 7 bases and J gave up 6 bases, with 16 bases separating them. CDR3 in amino acids: CASKFRLVRNEQFF. The CDR3 DNA is TGTGCCAGCAAGTTCCGTTTAGTACGCAATGAGCAGTTCTTC.

V is TRBV28 and J is TRBJ1-3, with D tentatively TRBD1 (5 bases). Germline values: CDR1 MDHEN, CDR2 SYDVKM. Deletions cut 8 bases from V and 6 bases from J, with 11 bases between. This CDR3 contains 12 residues. The DNA for the CDR3 is TGTGCCAGCGCCACGGGGACAAACACCATATATTTT. It yields the protein CASATGTNTIYF.

The gene calls are TRBV6-8 and TRBJ2-5; D may be TRBD1 (6 bases). The germline gives CDR1 MNHGY, CDR2 SAAAGT. The V gene lost 3 bases and the J gene lost 2 bases, with 13 bases spanning the gap. CDR3 length equals 15 residues. CDR3 residues: CASSYRQAGQETQYF. The CDR3 nucleotides are TGTGCCAGCAGTTATCGACAGGCAGGTCAAGAGACCCAGTACTTC.

This clone appeared a single time. V gene TRBV5-1 combines with J gene TRBJ1-1; D is ambiguous. The V end lost 2 bases, the J end lost 0 bases, and 14 bases lay between the germline ends. Germline values: CDR1 SGHRS, CDR2 YFSETQ. The CDR3 contains 16 residues. The CDR3 protein is CASSFLLQMMNTEAFF. As DNA, the CDR3 is TGCGCCAGCAGCTTTCTATTACAGATGATGAACACTGAAGCTTTCTTT.

The chain carries TRBV11-3 and TRBJ2-3, with D maybe TRBD1 (5 bases). The CDR3 is 14 amino acids. Germline V lookup: CDR1 SGHNT, CDR2 YENEEA. V lost 4 bases, J lost 2 bases, and 10 bases lay in between. The CDR3: CASSWGSVTDTQYF. CDR3 in DNA: TGTGCCAGCAGCTGGGGCTCGGTCACAGATACGCAGTATTTT.

For this clone: A junction boundary mismatches the germline segment, possibly from a read error. The CDR3 sequence is CAISGVMGNIQYF. CDR3 DNA: TGTGCCATCAGTGGGGTTATGGGAAACATTCAGTACTTC. The V and J genes are TRBV6-8 and TRBJ2-4; unclear D gene. CDR3 size: 13 residues. CDR1 is MNHGY, CDR2 SAAAGT, per germline.

This clone was found a few times. The rearrangement joins TRBV9 to TRBJ1-6, with 8 bases fitting TRBD1. The CDR3 runs to 16 residues. Germline V lookup: CDR1 SGDLS, CDR2 YYNGEE. Germline trimming cut 4 bases from V and 3 bases from J; bases unmatched to any gene: 6. CDR3 sequence reads: CASSPTGALYNSPLHF. DNA for the CDR3: TGTGCCAGCAGCCCGACAGGGGCTCTCTATAATTCACCCCTCCACTTT.

This clone was seen only a few times. The rearrangement uses TRBV11-3 and TRBJ1-2; 10 positions agree with TRBD1. The J segment lost 7 bases and the V segment lost 4 bases, leaving 6 bases of the junction unmatched. Germline V gene data show CDR1 as SGHNT and CDR2 as YENEEA. The CDR3 extends over 14 amino acids. The CDR3 nucleotides read TGTGCCAGCAGCTCGATGGACAGGGGGTCTGGCTACACCTTC. Its translation: CASSSMDRGSGYTF.

The chain links TRBV19 to TRBJ2-5; D is ambiguous. This CDR3 comprises 15 residues. Germline V gene data show CDR1 as LNHDA and CDR2 as SQIVND (reference sequence). V gave up 3 bases and J gave up 2 bases, with 13 bases separating them. The CDR3 is CASSIGRVGQETQYF. In DNA, the CDR3 is TGTGCCAGTAGTATTGGACGGGTTGGGCAAGAGACCCAGTACTTC.